This is a list of T cell receptor beta chains from one sample in a study of read filtering for tumor transcriptome and immune sequencing. Each CDR3 protein gets one entry after TCRdb re-called the reads with MiXCR. This table holds over 50,000 distinct CDR3 sequences, roughly 19% found once. The sequencing input was a population of CD138-negative cells sorted from bone marrow. These receptors were obtained from a donor aged 40 or over with multiple myeloma. The CDR3 runs from the conserved cysteine through the conserved F or W. Each record gives: clone size, D gene, J gene, V gene, CDR3 DNA, CDR3 protein. D genes are given only for firm matches. The size of a clone is reported for some rows only, either as once, few or many, or as a class for expanded clones.

>.|.|TRBJ2-3|TRBV27
TGTGCCAGCACAGTAACCACTAGCACAGATACGCAGTATTTT
CASTVTTSTDTQYF
>few|TRBD1|TRBJ1-2|TRBV11-2
TGTGCCAGCAGCCAACGGGACAGCATAAGTAGCTACACCTTC
CASSQRDSISSYTF
>many|.|TRBJ2-1|TRBV5-1
TGCGCCAGCAGCCGCCTGGGTGACTCCTACAATGAGCAGCTCTTC
CASSRLGDSYNEQLF
>.|TRBD1|TRBJ1-1|TRBV7-3
TGTGCCAACAGCCTGCCGGGACAGGGTTTTTACACTGAGGCTTTCTTT
CANSLPGQGFYTEAFF
>many|.|TRBJ1-1|TRBV12-3/TRBV12-4
TGTGCCAGCAGGCGACAGTTGGGAAGGCCTGAAGCTTTCTTT
CASRRQLGRPEAFF
>many|TRBD2|TRBJ2-3|TRBV19
TGTGCCAGTAGTCGCGGGGGATTTGACACAGATACGCAGTATTTT
CASSRGGFDTDTQYF
>many|TRBD2|TRBJ2-3|TRBV20-1
TGCAGTGCTTTAACAGGGTTGGGACTAGCGGGAGTGGCAGATACGCAGTATTTT
CSALTGLGLAGVADTQYF
>many|TRBD1|TRBJ2-7|TRBV11-2
TGTGCCAGCAGCTTTAACCGGGACAGCTCCTACGAGCAGTACTTC
CASSFNRDSSYEQYF
>many|.|TRBJ2-5|TRBV2
TGTGCCAGCAAGTTCCAGGAACTTCAAGAGACCCAGTACTTC
CASKFQELQETQYF
>.|TRBD2|TRBJ2-7|TRBV18
TGTGCCAGCTCACCTTCTAACGGGGGGTACGAGCAGTACTTC
CASSPSNGGYEQYF
>many|TRBD1|TRBJ2-3|TRBV4-1
TGCGCCAGCAGCCAGCCGGCACAGGGGATATATACGCAGTATTTT
CASSQPAQGIYTQYF
>many|.|TRBJ2-2|TRBV5-1
TGCGCCAGCAGCCAAGTTACGAACACCGGGGAGCTGTTTTTT
CASSQVTNTGELFF
>many|.|TRBJ2-3|TRBV7-9
TGTGCCAGCAGCTCCCCCCGCACAGATACGCAGTATTTT
CASSSPRTDTQYF
>many|.|TRBJ1-1|TRBV6-1
TGTGCCAGCAGTGAAGACAGCCAGAGGGACACTGAAGCTTTCTTT
CASSEDSQRDTEAFF
>many|TRBD2|TRBJ2-1|TRBV6-5
TGTGCCAGCAGTCCCTTAGCGGGAGGGACCTACAATGAGCAGTTCTTC
CASSPLAGGTYNEQFF
>many|.|TRBJ1-1|TRBV4-1
TGCGCCAGCAGCCAAGATTATCCCACTGAAGCTTTCTTT
CASSQDYPTEAFF
>many|.|TRBJ2-3|TRBV29-1
TGCAGCGTTGGGGGGCAGACAGATACGCAGTATTTT
CSVGGQTDTQYF
>many|.|TRBJ2-5|TRBV10-3
TGTGCCATCAGTGAAGGGACGACACAAGAGACCCAGTACTTC
CAISEGTTQETQYF
>many|.|TRBJ2-1|TRBV7-3
TGTGCCAGCAGCCTGAACAGGGTTCAGTTCTTC
CASSLNRVQFF